This T cell receptor beta chain was obtained from a study of beta chain features in type 1 diabetes. This clone was counted only a few times. Its target is not known. Expressed TCRB transcripts got sequenced, as all isolated RNA was reverse transcribed. The protocol was immunoSEQ multiplex PCR, while the TCRdb copy is restricted to in-frame clones and leaves out a portion. The sample has hundreds of thousands of clones, over 11% seen once. Each donor gave one heparinised blood draw averaging around 0.12 L. It was via CD45RO/CCR7/CD25/CD127/CD95/CD27 that CD4+ naive, central memory, regulatory and stem cell-like memory cells were sorted. Per the germline V gene, CDR1 is SGHRS and CDR2 is YFSETQ. The CDR3 extends over 14 amino acids. With V trimmed by 4 bases and J by 3 bases, 6 bases remained unmatched. Study-level results: Significant though moderate, a shortening of TCRB CDR3s appeared in all four CD4+ subsets of Type 1 diabetes patients. Insertions were fewer and deletions more numerous at VDJ junctions in type 1 diabetes patients. The naive, central memory and Treg TCRB repertoires showed an apparent similarity that was greater among patients than among healthy donors.

This TCR was sampled from a man younger than 40 with type 1 diabetes. The chain employs TRBV5-1 and TRBJ2-7; 8 bases line up with TRBD2. The sequencing input was naive CD4+ T cells from blood. The CDR3 nucleotides are TGCGCCAGCAGCCCAGGACTAGCAGGCTACGAGCAGTACTTC. Translated, it gives CASSPGLAGYEQYF.